This TCR beta chain was obtained from a study of T cell repertoires in aging, cancer and after chemotherapy. The wider study: Six age groups, ranging from 30 or younger to 70 or older, included the donors. The whole study produced a dataset of roughly 8.6 million TCR reads.

Rearranged V-D-J TRB sequences were amplified with a mixed TRB-A/B primer pool. MiXCR, run by TCRdb on the multiplex PCR reads, gives a single entry per CDR3 protein. The repertoire holds some 15,000 distinct CDR3 sequences, around 20% seen once, with around 5.8% in the top ten. Amplification of TCR beta used genomic DNA extracted from peripheral blood. CDR3 length: 12 residues. Trimming stripped 5 bases from V and 8 bases from J, with 12 bases between. Germline V gene data show CDR1 as LNHDA and CDR2 as SQIVND (reference sequence). This clonotype is termed medium-sized (0.01 to 0.1%). No antigen is known for it. Findings and limits, study-wide: Compared with age-matched healthy donors, untreated hematological or solid cancer patients showed higher blood TCR clonality. Median generation probability rose over the chemotherapy interval in each cancer cohort, suggesting rebound thymic output.

Sequencing was done on a sample of blood. The receptor comes from a human donor in good health. This rearrangement joins TRBV19 to TRBJ1-2, with D possibly TRBD1 on 5 matching bases. Here the CDR3 reads CASSLGVMGYTF. The CDR3, as DNA: TGTGCCAGTAGTTTGGGGGTCATGGGCTACACCTTC.